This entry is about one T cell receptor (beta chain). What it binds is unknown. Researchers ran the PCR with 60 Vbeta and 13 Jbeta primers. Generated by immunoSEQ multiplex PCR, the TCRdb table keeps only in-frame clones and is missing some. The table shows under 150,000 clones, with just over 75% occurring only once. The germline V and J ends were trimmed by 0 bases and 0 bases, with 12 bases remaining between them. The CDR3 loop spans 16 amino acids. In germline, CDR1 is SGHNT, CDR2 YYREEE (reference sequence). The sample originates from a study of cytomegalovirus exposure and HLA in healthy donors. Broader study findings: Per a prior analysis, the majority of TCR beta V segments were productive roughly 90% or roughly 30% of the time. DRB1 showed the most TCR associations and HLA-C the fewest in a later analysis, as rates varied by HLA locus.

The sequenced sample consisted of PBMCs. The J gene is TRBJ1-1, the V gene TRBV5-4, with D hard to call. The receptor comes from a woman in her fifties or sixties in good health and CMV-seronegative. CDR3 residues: CASSLVGRRMNTEAFF. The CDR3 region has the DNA TGTGCCAGCAGCTTGGTGGGCAGAAGGATGAACACTGAAGCTTTCTTT.